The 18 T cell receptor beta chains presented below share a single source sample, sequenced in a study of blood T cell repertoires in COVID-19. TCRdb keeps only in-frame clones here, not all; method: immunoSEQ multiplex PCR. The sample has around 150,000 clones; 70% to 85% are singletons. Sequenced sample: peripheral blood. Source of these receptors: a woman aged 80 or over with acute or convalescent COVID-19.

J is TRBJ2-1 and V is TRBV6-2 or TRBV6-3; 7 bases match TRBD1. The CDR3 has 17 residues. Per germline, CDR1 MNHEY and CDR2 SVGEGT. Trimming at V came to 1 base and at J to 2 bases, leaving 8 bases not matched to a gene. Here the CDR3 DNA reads TGTGCCAGCAGTTACTTGCCTCAACAGGGGACCTACAATGAGCAGTTCTTC. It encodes CASSYLPQQGTYNEQFF.

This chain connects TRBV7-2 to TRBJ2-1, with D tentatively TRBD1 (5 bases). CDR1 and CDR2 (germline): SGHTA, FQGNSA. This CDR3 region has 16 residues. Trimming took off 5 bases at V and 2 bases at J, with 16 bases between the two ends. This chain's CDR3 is CASSPPRGIPYNEQFF. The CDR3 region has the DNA TGTGCCAGCAGCCCGCCAAGGGGAATCCCCTACAATGAGCAGTTCTTC.

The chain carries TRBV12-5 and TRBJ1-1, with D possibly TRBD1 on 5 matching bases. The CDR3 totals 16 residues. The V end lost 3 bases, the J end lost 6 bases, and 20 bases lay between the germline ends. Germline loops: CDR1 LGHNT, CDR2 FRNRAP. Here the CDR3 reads CASGLETGPFRSEAFF. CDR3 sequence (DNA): TGTGCTAGTGGTTTAGAAACAGGTCCCTTTCGTTCTGAAGCTTTCTTT.

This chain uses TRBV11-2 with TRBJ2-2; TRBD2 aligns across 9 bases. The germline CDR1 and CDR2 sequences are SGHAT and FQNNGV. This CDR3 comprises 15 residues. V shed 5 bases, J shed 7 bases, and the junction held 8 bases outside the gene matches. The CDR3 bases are TGTGCCAGCAGCCTTGGGACTAGCTCGGGCGGGGAGCTGTTTTTT. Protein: CASSLGTSSGGELFF.

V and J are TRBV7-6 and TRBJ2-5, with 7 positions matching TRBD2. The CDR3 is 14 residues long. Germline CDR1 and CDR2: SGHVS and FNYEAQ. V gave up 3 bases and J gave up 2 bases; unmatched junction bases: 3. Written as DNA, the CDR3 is TGTGCCAGCAGCTTCGGGACTACGCAAGAGACCCAGTACTTC. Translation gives CASSFGTTQETQYF.

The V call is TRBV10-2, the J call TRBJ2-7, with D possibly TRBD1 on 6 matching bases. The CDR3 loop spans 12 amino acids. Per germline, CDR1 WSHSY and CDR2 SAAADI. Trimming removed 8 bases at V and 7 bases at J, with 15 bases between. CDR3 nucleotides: TGCGCCAGCCGGGACACCATCCGAGAGCAGTACTTC. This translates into CASRDTIREQYF.

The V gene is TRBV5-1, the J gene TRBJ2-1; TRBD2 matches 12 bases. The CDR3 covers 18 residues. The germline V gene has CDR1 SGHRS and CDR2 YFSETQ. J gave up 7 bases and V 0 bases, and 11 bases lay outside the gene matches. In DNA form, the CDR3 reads TGCGCCAGCAGCTTGGCTCTAGCGGGAGGGCCGTGGTTTAATGAGCAGTTCTTC. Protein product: CASSLALAGGPWFNEQFF. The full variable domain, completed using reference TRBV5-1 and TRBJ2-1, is KAGVTQTPRYLIKTRGQQVTLSCSPISGHRSVSWYQQTPGQGLQFLFEYFSETQRNKGNFPGRFSGRQFSNSRSEMNVSTLELGDSALYLCASSLALAGGPWFNEQFFGPGTRLTVL.

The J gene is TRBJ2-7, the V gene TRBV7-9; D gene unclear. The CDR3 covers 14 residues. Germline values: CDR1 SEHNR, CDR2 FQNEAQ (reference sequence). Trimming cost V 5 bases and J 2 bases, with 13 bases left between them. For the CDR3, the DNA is TGTGCCAGCAGCGATCCAGACAAACCCTACGAGCAGTACTTC. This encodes CASSDPDKPYEQYF.

CDR3 sequence: CASSYNFGTDSFF. The CDR3 nucleotides read TGCGCCAGCAGCTACAACTTCGGGACAGATTCGTTTTTT. This chain links TRBV5-1 with TRBJ1-4; TRBD1 matches at 7 bases. Germline V CDR1 and CDR2: SGHRS, YFSETQ. With 3 bases clipped from V and 16 bases from J, the junction kept 12 bases outside the gene matches. The CDR3 consists of 13 residues.

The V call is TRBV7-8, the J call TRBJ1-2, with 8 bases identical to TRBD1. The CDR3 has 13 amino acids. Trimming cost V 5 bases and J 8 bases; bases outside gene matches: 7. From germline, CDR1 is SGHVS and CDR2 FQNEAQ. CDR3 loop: CASSRQGRTGYTF. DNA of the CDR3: TGTGCCAGCAGCCGACAGGGGCGAACAGGCTACACCTTC. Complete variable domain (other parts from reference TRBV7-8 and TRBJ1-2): GAGVSQSPRYKVAKRGQDVALRCDPISGHVSLFWYQQALGQGPEFLTYFQNEAQLDKSGLPSDRFFAERPEGSVSTLKIQRTQQEDSAVYLCASSRQGRTGYTFGSGTRLTVV.

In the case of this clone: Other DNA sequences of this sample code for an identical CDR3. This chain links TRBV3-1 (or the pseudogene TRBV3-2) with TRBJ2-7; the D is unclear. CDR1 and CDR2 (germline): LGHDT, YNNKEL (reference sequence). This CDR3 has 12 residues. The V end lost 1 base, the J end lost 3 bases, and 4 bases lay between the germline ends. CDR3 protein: CASSQGSYEQYF. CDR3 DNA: TGTGCCAGCAGCCAAGGGAGCTACGAGCAGTACTTC.

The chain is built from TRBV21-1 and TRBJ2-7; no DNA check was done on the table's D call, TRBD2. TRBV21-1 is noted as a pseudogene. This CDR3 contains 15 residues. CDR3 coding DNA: TGTGCCAGCAGCAGACGGACTACAAGAACCTACGAGCAGTACTTC. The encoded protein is CASSRRTTRTYEQYF.

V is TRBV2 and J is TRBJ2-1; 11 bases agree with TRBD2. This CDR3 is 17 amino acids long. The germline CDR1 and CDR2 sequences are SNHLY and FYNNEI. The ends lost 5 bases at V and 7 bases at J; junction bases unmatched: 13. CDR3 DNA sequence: TGTGCCAGCAGTCGGGGGCCCGGGACTAGCGGCATGAATGAGCAGTTCTTC. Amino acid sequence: CASSRGPGTSGMNEQFF.

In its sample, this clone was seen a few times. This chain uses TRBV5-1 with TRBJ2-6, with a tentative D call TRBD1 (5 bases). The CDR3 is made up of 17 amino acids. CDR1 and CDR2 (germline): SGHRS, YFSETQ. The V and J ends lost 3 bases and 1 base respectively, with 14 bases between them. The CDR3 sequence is CASSSQGQGSGANVLTF. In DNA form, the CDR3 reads TGCGCCAGCAGCTCTCAGGGCCAAGGTTCTGGGGCCAACGTCCTGACTTTC.

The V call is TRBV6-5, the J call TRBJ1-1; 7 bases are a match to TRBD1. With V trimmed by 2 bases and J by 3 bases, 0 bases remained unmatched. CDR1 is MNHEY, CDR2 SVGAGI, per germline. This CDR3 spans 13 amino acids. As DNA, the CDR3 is TGTGCCAGCAGTTACCAGGGGGACACTGAAGCTTTCTTT. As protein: CASSYQGDTEAFF.

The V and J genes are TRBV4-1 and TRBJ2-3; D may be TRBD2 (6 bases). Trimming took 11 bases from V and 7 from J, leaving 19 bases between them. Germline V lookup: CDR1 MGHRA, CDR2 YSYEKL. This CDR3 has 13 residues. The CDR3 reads CAGGKEAGYTQYF. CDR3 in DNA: TGCGCCGGCGGTAAGGAAGCGGGCTATACGCAGTATTTT.

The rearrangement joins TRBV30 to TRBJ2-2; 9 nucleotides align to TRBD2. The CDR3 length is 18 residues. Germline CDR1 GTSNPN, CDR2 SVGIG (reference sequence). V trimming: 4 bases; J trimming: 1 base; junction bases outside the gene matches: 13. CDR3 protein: CAWTRTSANRGNTGELFF. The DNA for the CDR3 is TGTGCCTGGACACGGACTAGCGCTAACAGAGGGAACACCGGGGAGCTGTTTTTT.

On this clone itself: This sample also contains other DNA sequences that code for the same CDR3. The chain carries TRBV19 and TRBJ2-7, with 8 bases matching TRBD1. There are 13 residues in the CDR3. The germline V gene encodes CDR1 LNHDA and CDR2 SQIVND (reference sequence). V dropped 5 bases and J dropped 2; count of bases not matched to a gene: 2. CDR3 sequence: CASSGTGTYEQYF. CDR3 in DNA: TGTGCCAGTAGTGGGACAGGCACCTACGAGCAGTACTTC.